A single sample gave rise to the 23 T cell receptor beta chains below, sequenced in a study of PD-L1 blockade in urothelial cancer. Data came from immunoSEQ multiplex PCR; TCRdb stores just in-frame clones and leaves some out. The sample has about 80,000 clones, 87% seen once. Sequences were derived from PBMCs, sampled around atezolizumab (anti-PD-L1) treatment. Every receptor here comes from a woman in her 70s with urothelial cancer.

Concerning this clone itself: Other DNA sequences in this specimen translate into the identical CDR3. The chain uses TRBV6-6 and TRBJ1-2; maybe TRBD1 (5 bases). The CDR3 contains 13 residues. Germline CDR1 MNHNY, CDR2 SVGAGI (reference sequence). V shed 5 bases and J shed 0 bases, with 7 bases lying between them. The DNA for the CDR3 is TGTGCCAGCAGTACAGGCGCTAACTATGGCTACACCTTC. This translates into CASSTGANYGYTF.

This clone has a single count. J is TRBJ2-7 and V is TRBV5-1, with D possibly TRBD2 on 6 matching bases. The CDR3 spans 15 residues. The V end was cut by 3 bases, the J end by 2 bases, with 15 bases between. Per the germline V gene, CDR1 is SGHRS and CDR2 is YFSETQ. CDR3 nucleotides: TGCGCCAGCAGCTCGGCCGGGACTGGGACCTACGAGCAGTACTTC. Its translation is CASSSAGTGTYEQYF.

The V gene is TRBV2, the J gene TRBJ2-7; TRBD2 agrees at 9 bases. Germline lookup yields CDR1 SNHLY and CDR2 FYNNEI. The CDR3 is made up of 16 amino acids. After removal of 7 bases from V and 2 bases from J, the junction contained 12 bases not matched to a gene. CDR3 amino acids: CASMDGRAGGAYEQYF. In DNA form, the CDR3 reads TGTGCCAGCATGGATGGGAGAGCGGGAGGCGCCTACGAGCAGTACTTC.

V and J are TRBV25-1 and TRBJ1-1; tentatively, D is TRBD1 (5 bases). The CDR3 extends over 13 amino acids. The germline gives CDR1 MGHDK, CDR2 SYGVNS. V lost 3 bases and J lost 0, with 5 bases in between. The CDR3 spells CASSDRVNTEAFF. The CDR3 DNA follows: TGTGCCAGCAGTGACAGGGTGAACACTGAAGCTTTCTTT.

V is TRBV5-1 and J is TRBJ2-5; a weak D match, TRBD1 (6 bases). The CDR3 has 16 amino acids. CDR1 and CDR2 (germline): SGHRS, YFSETQ. The germline V and J ends were trimmed by 0 bases and 5 bases, with 17 bases remaining between them. CDR3 in amino acids: CASSLGTVEGFETQYF. CDR3 DNA: TGCGCCAGCAGCTTGGGGACAGTTGAGGGGTTTGAGACCCAGTACTTC.

V and J are TRBV9 and TRBJ2-2; TRBD2 is a possible D gene (7 bases). The germline V gene has CDR1 SGDLS and CDR2 YYNGEE. The CDR3 is 16 residues long. Between the trimmed V and J ends, which lost 3 bases and 4 bases, there was a span of 16 bases. The CDR3 reads CASSATGGGGTGELFF. DNA for the CDR3: TGTGCCAGCAGCGCTACCGGGGGAGGGGGCACCGGGGAGCTGTTTTTT.

Only one count was recorded for this clone. The genes are TRBV28 and TRBJ1-3, with 8 bases identical to TRBD1. V shed 3 bases and J 3 bases; nucleotides not matched to a gene: 13. The CDR3 runs 18 residues. CDR1 is MDHEN, CDR2 SYDVKM, per germline. The CDR3 is CASSLSSTGVIVGNTIYF. The CDR3 coding sequence is TGTGCCAGCAGTTTGTCGTCGACAGGGGTTATTGTTGGAAACACCATATATTTT.

The V gene is TRBV29-1, the J gene TRBJ2-1, with D possibly matching TRBD2 (6 bases). Germline V gene sequence: CDR1 SQVTM, CDR2 ANQGSEA. This CDR3 is 11 amino acids long. V was cut by 4 bases and J by 8 bases, with 9 bases left in between. The CDR3 DNA reads TGCAGCGTTGCACCGGGGGATGAGCAGTTCTTC. Protein product: CSVAPGDEQFF.

V and J are TRBV7-8 and TRBJ2-4; D uncertain. V shed 2 bases and J shed 4 bases, with 3 bases lying between them. The CDR3 sequence is 12 residues long. CDR1 SGHVS and CDR2 FQNEAQ come from the germline V gene. The CDR3 sequence: CASSLTKNIQYF. The CDR3 DNA sequence: TGTGCCAGCAGCTTAACTAAAAACATTCAGTACTTC.

The chain combines TRBV10-3 with TRBJ2-5, with a possible D match to TRBD1 (6 bases). Deletions cut 11 bases from V and 1 base from J, with 14 bases between. The CDR3 is 13 amino acids. Germline CDR1 is ENHRY and CDR2 is SYGVKD. CDR3 sequence reads: CAHSDSLQETQYF. As DNA, the CDR3 is TGTGCCCACTCGGACAGCCTCCAAGAGACCCAGTACTTC.

CDR3 protein: CASSVGQGAIYEQYF. CDR3 in DNA: TGTGCCAGCAGCGTAGGGCAGGGGGCGATCTACGAGCAGTACTTC. The chain recombines TRBV9 with TRBJ2-7; TRBD1 agrees at 8 bases. This CDR3 comprises 15 residues. From germline, CDR1 is SGDLS and CDR2 YYNGEE. V dropped 0 bases and J dropped 3; count of bases not matched to a gene: 5.

The chain combines TRBV2 with TRBJ1-2, with TRBD1 matching 7 bases. The CDR3 sequence is 14 residues long. The germline V gene encodes CDR1 SNHLY and CDR2 FYNNEI. The V gene end was trimmed by 9 bases and the J gene end by 3 bases; junction bases not matched to a gene: 10. The CDR3 loop is CASSTGSSYYGYTF. The CDR3 DNA is TGTGCCAGTTCGACAGGGTCGTCGTACTATGGCTACACCTTC.

The chain joins TRBV2 to TRBJ2-3; D remains unclear. Trimming left V 8 bases short and J 5 bases short, with 26 bases between. Germline V lookup: CDR1 SNHLY, CDR2 FYNNEI. The CDR3 runs to 17 residues. In nucleotides, the CDR3 is TGTGCCAGCCCTAGGTCCCTTGTGAAGCTAAATGTAGATACGCAGTATTTT. As protein: CASPRSLVKLNVDTQYF.

CDR3 residues: CASSPQPNTEAFF. Written as DNA, the CDR3 is TGCGCCAGCAGCCCACAGCCGAACACTGAAGCTTTCTTT. This chain uses TRBV5-1 with TRBJ1-1; D gene unclear. V was clipped by 4 bases and J by 1 base, with 8 bases between them. The CDR3 extends over 13 amino acids. Germline loops: CDR1 SGHRS, CDR2 YFSETQ. Supplemented by reference TRBV5-1 and TRBJ1-1, the full variable domain reads KAGVTQTPRYLIKTRGQQVTLSCSPISGHRSVSWYQQTPGQGLQFLFEYFSETQRNKGNFPGRFSGRQFSNSRSEMNVSTLELGDSALYLCASSPQPNTEAFFGQGTRLTVV.

V gene TRBV6-1 combines with J gene TRBJ2-1; D is unclear. The CDR3 extends over 13 amino acids. Germline CDR1 reads MNHNS; CDR2 reads SASEGT. Trimming shortened V by 3 bases and J by 6 bases, and 9 bases separated the two germline ends. Here the CDR3 DNA reads TGTGCCAGCAGTGACTTAGAACCCAATGAGCAGTTCTTC. This translates into CASSDLEPNEQFF.

This sequence joins TRBV18 and TRBJ1-1, with D unresolved. Germline V gene lookup returns CDR1 KGHSH and CDR2 LQKENI. V was shortened by 1 base and J by 3 bases, with 6 bases between the two germline ends. The CDR3 has 13 residues. Here the CDR3 DNA reads TGTGCCAGCTCACCACTCTCCTACACTGAAGCTTTCTTT. Amino acids: CASSPLSYTEAFF.

This chain links TRBV5-4 with TRBJ2-7; unclear D gene. The CDR3 runs 14 residues. V shed 0 bases and J shed 6 bases, with 13 bases lying between them. The germline V gene encodes CDR1 SGHNT and CDR2 YYREEE (reference sequence). The CDR3 DNA sequence: TGTGCCAGCAGCTTGGAACTCGCTAGTTCCGAGCAGTACTTC. It is translated as CASSLELASSEQYF.

The rearrangement uses TRBV7-9 and TRBJ1-5, with a possible D match to TRBD1 (6 bases). Germline CDR1 reads SEHNR; CDR2 reads FQNEAQ (reference sequence). This CDR3 is built from 15 residues. V lost 5 bases and J lost 1, with 12 bases in between. The CDR3 nucleotides read TGTGCCAGCAGCCCGCAGGGGACGAGCAATCAGCCCCAGCATTTT. This sequence encodes CASSPQGTSNQPQHF. Filled out from reference TRBV7-9 and TRBJ1-5, the complete variable domain reads DTGVSQNPRHKITKRGQNVTFRCDPISEHNRLYWYRQTLGQGPEFLTYFQNEAQLEKSRLLSDRFSAERPKGSFSTLEIQRTEQGDSAMYLCASSPQGTSNQPQHFGDGTRLSIL.

V is TRBV5-1 and J is TRBJ2-5; D is undetermined. The CDR3 totals 13 residues. The germline V and J ends were trimmed by 3 bases and 2 bases, with 8 bases remaining between them. The germline V gene encodes CDR1 SGHRS and CDR2 YFSETQ. CDR3 sequence (DNA): TGCGCCAGCAGCTATGGAGCGCAAGAGACCCAGTACTTC. Encoded protein: CASSYGAQETQYF.

The J gene is TRBJ1-5, the V gene TRBV4-1, with D perhaps matching TRBD1 (5 bases). The CDR3 is 15 amino acids. V gave up 1 base and J gave up 3 bases, with 10 bases separating them. Germline V gene data show CDR1 as MGHRA and CDR2 as YSYEKL. The CDR3 sequence is CASSQGPGLNQPQHF. DNA of the CDR3: TGCGCCAGCAGCCAAGGTCCAGGGCTCAATCAGCCCCAGCATTTT.

This sequence joins TRBV6-6 and TRBJ1-1; D perhaps matches TRBD1 (5 bases). Looked up from germline, CDR1 is MNHNY and CDR2 is SVGAGI (reference sequence). V lost 6 bases and J lost 0, with 17 bases in between. The CDR3 loop spans 16 amino acids. The DNA of the CDR3 is TGTGCCAGCAGCCCCCCTCGGCGGGGGTTGAACACTGAAGCTTTCTTT. Its protein is CASSPPRRGLNTEAFF.

V usage is TRBV5-1 and J usage is TRBJ2-5, with D possibly TRBD1 on 6 matching bases. Trimming took 3 bases from V and 2 from J, leaving 17 bases between them. Germline V gene sequence: CDR1 SGHRS, CDR2 YFSETQ. The CDR3 has 16 amino acids. For the CDR3, the DNA is TGCGCCAGCAGCTCCCTCAACAAAGGGGGTCAAGAGACCCAGTACTTC. It encodes CASSSLNKGGQETQYF. Supplemented by reference TRBV5-1 and TRBJ2-5, the full variable domain reads KAGVTQTPRYLIKTRGQQVTLSCSPISGHRSVSWYQQTPGQGLQFLFEYFSETQRNKGNFPGRFSGRQFSNSRSEMNVSTLELGDSALYLCASSSLNKGGQETQYFGPGTRLLVL.

This chain connects TRBV5-5 to TRBJ1-2, with a possible D match to TRBD1 (5 bases). CDR3 length equals 17 residues. The V end lost 4 bases, the J end lost 0 bases, and 19 bases lay between the germline ends. Germline lookup yields CDR1 SGHKS and CDR2 YYEKEE (reference sequence). This chain's CDR3 is CASSPYSDPGTNYGYTF. The DNA for the CDR3 is TGTGCCAGCAGCCCCTATTCGGACCCAGGGACTAACTATGGCTACACCTTC.